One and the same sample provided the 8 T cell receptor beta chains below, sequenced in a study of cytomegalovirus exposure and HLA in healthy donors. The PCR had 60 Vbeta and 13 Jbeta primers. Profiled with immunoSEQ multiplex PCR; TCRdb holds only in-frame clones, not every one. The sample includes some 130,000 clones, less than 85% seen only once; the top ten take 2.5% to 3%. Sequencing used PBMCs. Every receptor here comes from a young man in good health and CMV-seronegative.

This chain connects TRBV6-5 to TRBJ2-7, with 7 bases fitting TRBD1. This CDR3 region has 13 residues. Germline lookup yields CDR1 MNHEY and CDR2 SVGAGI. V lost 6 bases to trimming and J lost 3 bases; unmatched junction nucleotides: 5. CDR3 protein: CASRPGQFYEQYF. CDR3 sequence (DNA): TGTGCCAGCAGGCCGGGACAGTTCTACGAGCAGTACTTC.

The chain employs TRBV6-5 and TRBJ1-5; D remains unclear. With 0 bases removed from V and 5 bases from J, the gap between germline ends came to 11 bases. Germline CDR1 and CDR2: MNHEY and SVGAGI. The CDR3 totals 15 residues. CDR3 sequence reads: CASSYSNSEHQPQHF. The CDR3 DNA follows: TGTGCCAGCAGTTACTCGAATTCGGAGCATCAGCCCCAGCATTTT.

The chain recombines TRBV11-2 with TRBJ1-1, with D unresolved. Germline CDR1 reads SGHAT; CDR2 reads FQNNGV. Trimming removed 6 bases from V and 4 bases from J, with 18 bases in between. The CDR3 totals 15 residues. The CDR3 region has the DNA TGTGCCAGCAGATATCTACCCCGATCGAGCACTGAAGCTTTCTTT. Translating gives CASRYLPRSSTEAFF.

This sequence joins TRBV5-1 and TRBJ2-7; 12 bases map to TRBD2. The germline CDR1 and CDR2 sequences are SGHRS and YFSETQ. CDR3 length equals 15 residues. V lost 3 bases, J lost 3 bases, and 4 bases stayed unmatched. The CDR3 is CASSWTSGILYEQYF. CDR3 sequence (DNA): TGCGCCAGCAGCTGGACTAGCGGGATTCTCTACGAGCAGTACTTC.

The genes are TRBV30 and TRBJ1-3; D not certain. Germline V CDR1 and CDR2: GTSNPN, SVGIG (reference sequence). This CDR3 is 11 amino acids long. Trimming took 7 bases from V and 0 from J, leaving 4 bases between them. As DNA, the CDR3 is TGTGCCTCCCTCTCTGGAAACACCATATATTTT. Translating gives CASLSGNTIYF.

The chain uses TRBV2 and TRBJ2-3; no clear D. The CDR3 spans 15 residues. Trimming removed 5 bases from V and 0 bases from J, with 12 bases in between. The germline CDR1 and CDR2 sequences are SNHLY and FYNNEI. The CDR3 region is CASSTEETSTDTQYF. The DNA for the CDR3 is TGTGCCAGCAGTACCGAGGAGACTAGCACAGATACGCAGTATTTT.

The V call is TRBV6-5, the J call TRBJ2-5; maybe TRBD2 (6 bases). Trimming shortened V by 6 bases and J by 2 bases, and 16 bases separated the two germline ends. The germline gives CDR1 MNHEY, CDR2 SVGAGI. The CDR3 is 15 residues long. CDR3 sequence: CASSSGTGIQETQYF. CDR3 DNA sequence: TGTGCCAGCAGCTCTGGGACTGGGATACAAGAGACCCAGTACTTC.

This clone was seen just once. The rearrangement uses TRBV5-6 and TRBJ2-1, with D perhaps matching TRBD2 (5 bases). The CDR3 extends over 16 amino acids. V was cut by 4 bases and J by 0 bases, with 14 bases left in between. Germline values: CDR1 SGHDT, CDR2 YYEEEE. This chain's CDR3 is CASSGLWESSYNEQFF. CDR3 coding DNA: TGTGCCAGCAGCGGCCTTTGGGAGAGCTCCTACAATGAGCAGTTCTTC.